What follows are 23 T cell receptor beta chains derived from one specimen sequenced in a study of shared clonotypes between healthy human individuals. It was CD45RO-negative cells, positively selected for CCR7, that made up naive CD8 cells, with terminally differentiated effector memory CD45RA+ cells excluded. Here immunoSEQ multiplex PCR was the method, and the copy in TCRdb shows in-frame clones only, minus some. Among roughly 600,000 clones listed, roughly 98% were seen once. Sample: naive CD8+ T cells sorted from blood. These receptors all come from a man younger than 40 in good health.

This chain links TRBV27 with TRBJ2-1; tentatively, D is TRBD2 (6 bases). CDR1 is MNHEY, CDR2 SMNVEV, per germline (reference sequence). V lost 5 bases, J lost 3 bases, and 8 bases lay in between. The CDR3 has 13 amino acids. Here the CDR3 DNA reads TGTGCCAGCAGTGGCGGGAACTACAATGAGCAGTTCTTC. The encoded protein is CASSGGNYNEQFF.

The CDR3 is CATSRGPMWGLAGSARRNEQYF. The DNA for the CDR3 is TGTGCCACCAGCAGGGGTCCCATGTGGGGACTAGCGGGATCGGCACGGCGAAACGAGCAGTACTTC. The V gene is TRBV15, the J gene TRBJ2-7; 13 bases align to TRBD2. Trimming took 3 bases from V and 5 from J; bases not matched to a gene: 25. Germline assignment: CDR1 LNHNV and CDR2 YYDKDF (reference sequence). The CDR3 sequence is 22 residues long.

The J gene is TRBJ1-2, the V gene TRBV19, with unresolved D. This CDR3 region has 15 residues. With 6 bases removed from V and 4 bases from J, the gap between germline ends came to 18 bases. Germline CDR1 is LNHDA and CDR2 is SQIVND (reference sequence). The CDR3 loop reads CASSPTQDEFYGYTF. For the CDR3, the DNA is TGTGCCAGTAGCCCTACCCAGGATGAGTTCTATGGCTACACCTTC.

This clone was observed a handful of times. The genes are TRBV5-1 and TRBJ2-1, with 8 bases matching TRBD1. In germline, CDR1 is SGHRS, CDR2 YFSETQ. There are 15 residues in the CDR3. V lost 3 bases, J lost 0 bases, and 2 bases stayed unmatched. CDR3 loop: CASSSGQGSYNEQFF. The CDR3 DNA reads TGCGCCAGCAGCTCCGGACAGGGCTCCTACAATGAGCAGTTCTTC.

CDR3 sequence reads: CASSPGLAGGAATPYNEQFF. CDR3 nucleotide sequence: TGCGCCAGCAGCCCGGGACTAGCGGGAGGGGCCGCAACCCCCTACAATGAGCAGTTCTTC. The chain has TRBV4-1 and TRBJ2-1, with 16 bases identical to TRBD2. The CDR3 extends over 20 amino acids. The germline CDR1 and CDR2 sequences are MGHRA and YSYEKL. Unmatched junction bases numbered 11, after V lost 4 bases and J lost 2 bases.

CDR3 residues: CASSLGWDSRQQNEKLFF. The CDR3 region has the DNA TGTGCCAGCAGCTTAGGGTGGGACTCCCGTCAACAGAATGAAAAACTGTTTTTT. V gene TRBV11-2 combines with J gene TRBJ1-4, with D maybe TRBD1 (5 bases). Germline V lookup: CDR1 SGHAT, CDR2 FQNNGV. V was trimmed by 1 base and J by 5 bases, leaving 20 bases between them. This CDR3 comprises 18 residues.

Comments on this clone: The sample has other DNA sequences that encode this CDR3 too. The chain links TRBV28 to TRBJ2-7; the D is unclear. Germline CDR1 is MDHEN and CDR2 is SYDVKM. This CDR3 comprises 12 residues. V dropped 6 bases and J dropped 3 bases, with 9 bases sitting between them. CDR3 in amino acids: CASRDSGYEQYF. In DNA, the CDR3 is TGTGCCAGCAGAGACTCAGGCTACGAGCAGTACTTC.

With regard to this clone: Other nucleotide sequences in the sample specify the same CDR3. CDR3 sequence: CASSISGKAYEQYF. In DNA form, the CDR3 reads TGTGCCAGTAGTATTTCCGGGAAAGCCTACGAGCAGTACTTC. The V call is TRBV19, the J call TRBJ2-7; tentatively, D is TRBD2 (5 bases). Per the germline V gene, CDR1 is LNHDA and CDR2 is SQIVND (reference sequence). The CDR3 has 14 residues. Trimming removed 3 bases from V and 2 bases from J, with 11 bases in between.

CDR3 bases: TGTGCCAGCAGCGTCTACGAGCAGTACTTC. This sequence encodes CASSVYEQYF. The chain joins TRBV2 to TRBJ2-7; no firm D call. This CDR3 is built from 10 residues. Per germline, CDR1 SNHLY and CDR2 FYNNEI. Between the trimmed V and J ends, which lost 6 bases and 3 bases, there was a span of 3 bases.

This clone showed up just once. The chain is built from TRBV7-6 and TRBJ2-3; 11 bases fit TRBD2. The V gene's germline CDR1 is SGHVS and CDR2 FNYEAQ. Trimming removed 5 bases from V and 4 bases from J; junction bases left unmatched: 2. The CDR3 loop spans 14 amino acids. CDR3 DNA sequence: TGTGCCAGCAGCCCGGGACTAGCGGCAGATACGCAGTATTTT. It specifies CASSPGLAADTQYF.

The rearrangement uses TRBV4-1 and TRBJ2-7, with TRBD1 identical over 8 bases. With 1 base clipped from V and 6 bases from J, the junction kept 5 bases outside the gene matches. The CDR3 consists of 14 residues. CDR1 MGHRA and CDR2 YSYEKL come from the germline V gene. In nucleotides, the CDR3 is TGCGCCAGCAGCCAAGCGACAGGGGTCGGCGAGCAGTACTTC. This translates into CASSQATGVGEQYF.

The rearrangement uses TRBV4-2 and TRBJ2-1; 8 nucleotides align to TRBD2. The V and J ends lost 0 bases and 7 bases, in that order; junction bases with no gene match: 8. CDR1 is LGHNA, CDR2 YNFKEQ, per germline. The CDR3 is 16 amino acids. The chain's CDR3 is CASSQDPSGRRNEQFF. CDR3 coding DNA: TGTGCCAGCAGCCAAGATCCCAGCGGGAGAAGGAATGAGCAGTTCTTC.

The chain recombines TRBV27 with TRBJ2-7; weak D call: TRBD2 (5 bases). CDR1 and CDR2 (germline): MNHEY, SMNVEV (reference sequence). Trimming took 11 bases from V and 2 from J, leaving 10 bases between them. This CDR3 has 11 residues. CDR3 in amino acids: CAAGVPYEQYF. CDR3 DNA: TGTGCCGCCGGGGTACCCTACGAGCAGTACTTC.

The CDR3 sequence is CASSLSSGITGELFF. CDR3 sequence (DNA): TGTGCCAGCAGCTTATCAAGCGGGATCACCGGGGAGCTGTTTTTT. The chain couples TRBV9 to TRBJ2-2; 7 nucleotides agree with TRBD2. The germline gives CDR1 SGDLS, CDR2 YYNGEE. The CDR3 is 15 residues long. Trimming removed 4 bases from V and 4 bases from J; junction bases left unmatched: 7.

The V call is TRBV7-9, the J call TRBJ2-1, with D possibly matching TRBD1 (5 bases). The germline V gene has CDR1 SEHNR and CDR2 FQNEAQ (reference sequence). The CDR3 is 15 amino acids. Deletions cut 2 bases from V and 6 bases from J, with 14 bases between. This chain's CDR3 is CASSLFQGLLNEQFF. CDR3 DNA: TGTGCCAGCAGCTTATTCCAGGGTTTGCTCAATGAGCAGTTCTTC.

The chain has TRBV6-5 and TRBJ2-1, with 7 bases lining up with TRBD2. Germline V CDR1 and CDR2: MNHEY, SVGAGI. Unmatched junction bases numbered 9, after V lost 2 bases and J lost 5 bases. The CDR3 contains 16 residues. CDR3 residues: CASSYGASGPNNEQFF. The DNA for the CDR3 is TGTGCCAGCAGTTACGGGGCTAGCGGCCCAAACAATGAGCAGTTCTTC.

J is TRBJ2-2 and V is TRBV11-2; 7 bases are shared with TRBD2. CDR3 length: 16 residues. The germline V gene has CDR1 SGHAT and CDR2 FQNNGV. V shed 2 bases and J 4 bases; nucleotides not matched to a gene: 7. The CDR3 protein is CASSLFGLAVTGELFF. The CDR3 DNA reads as TGTGCCAGCAGCTTATTCGGGCTAGCGGTCACCGGGGAGCTGTTTTTT.

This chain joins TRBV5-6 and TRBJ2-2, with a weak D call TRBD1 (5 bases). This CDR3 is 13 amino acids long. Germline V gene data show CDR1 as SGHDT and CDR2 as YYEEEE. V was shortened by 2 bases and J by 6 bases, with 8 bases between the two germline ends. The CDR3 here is CASSFSGPGELFF. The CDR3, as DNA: TGTGCCAGCAGCTTCTCAGGGCCCGGGGAGCTGTTTTTT.

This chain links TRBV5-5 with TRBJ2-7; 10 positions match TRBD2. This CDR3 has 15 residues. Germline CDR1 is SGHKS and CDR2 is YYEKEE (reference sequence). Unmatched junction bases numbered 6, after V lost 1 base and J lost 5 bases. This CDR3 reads CASSLLRLAGDEQYF. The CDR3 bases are TGTGCCAGCAGCTTGCTGCGACTAGCGGGTGACGAGCAGTACTTC. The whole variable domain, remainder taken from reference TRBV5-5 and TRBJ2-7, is DAGVTQSPTHLIKTRGQQVTLRCSPISGHKSVSWYQQVLGQGPQFIFQYYEKEERGRGNFPDRFSARQFPNYSSELNVNALLLGDSALYLCASSLLRLAGDEQYFGPGTRLTVT.

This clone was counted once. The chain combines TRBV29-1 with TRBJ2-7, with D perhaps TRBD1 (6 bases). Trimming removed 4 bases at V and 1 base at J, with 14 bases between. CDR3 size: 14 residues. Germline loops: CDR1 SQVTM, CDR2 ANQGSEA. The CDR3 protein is CSVGDIKPSYEQYF. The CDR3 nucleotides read TGCAGCGTTGGGGACATTAAGCCGTCCTACGAGCAGTACTTC.

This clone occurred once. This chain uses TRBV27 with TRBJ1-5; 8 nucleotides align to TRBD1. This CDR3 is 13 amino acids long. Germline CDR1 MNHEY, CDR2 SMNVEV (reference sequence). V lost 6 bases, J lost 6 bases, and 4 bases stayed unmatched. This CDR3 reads CASRGQATQPQHF. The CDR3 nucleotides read TGTGCCAGCAGGGGACAGGCGACTCAGCCCCAGCATTTT.

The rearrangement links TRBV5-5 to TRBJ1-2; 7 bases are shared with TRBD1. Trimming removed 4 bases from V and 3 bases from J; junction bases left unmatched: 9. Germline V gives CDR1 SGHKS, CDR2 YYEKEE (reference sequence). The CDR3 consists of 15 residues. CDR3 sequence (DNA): TGTGCCAGCAGCCTTATCCGGACAGGAGACTATGGCTACACCTTC. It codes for CASSLIRTGDYGYTF.

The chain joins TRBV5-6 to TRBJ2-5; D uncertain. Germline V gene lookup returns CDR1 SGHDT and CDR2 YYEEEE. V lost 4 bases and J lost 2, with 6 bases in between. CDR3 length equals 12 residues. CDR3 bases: TGTGCCAGCAGCCCGAATCAAGAGACCCAGTACTTC. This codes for CASSPNQETQYF.